The TCR beta chain described here comes from a study of cytotoxic CD8 clonotypes in ibrutinib-treated CLL (TCRdb year 2021). About the full investigation: The cohort included roughly 15 treatment-naive and eleven to twelve relapsed/refractory patients; 17 to 18 were IGHV unmutated. The response samples were drawn at a median of roughly twelve months into treatment, with a range of about 6 to 36 months. Cryopreserved peripheral blood mononuclear cells were collected at three points: before therapy, at response, and at either sustained remission or disease progression. On average, each sample had roughly 260,000 productive templates and more than 75,000 productive rearrangements. All remission and progressive disease samples were collected while patients were still receiving ibrutinib. Responses were partial in roughly 24 patients and complete in 2; after median around 65 months follow-up, around 14 stayed in remission and roughly twelve progressed. Of the approximately 86 participants in the trial, 20 to 30 had longitudinal samples available.

Worth noting for this clone: Its cognate antigen has yet to be identified. No clone much larger than this one lies a single base away; base qualities are absent.

General study outcomes and caveats: Baseline clonality exceeded that of age-matched healthy donors and correlated strongly with circulating CD8+ T-cell counts. Public clonotypes were rare and either contracted or stayed stable during treatment, and the rise in clonality at ibrutinib response reflected the expansion of private clonotypes. At ibrutinib response clonality went up, during sustained remission it held steady, and at progression it dropped back toward baseline. Lymph node repertoires were not examined, and the timing of sampling was not matched between patients in sustained remission and those whose disease progressed.

The goal of deep resolution MiSeq sequencing was a depth between 1 in 1 million and 1 in 200,000 T cells, and coverage averaged 10x per clonotype. The immunoSEQ hsTCRB Kit was used to generate the TCR beta libraries. As for how the authors treated the data: The data were analyzed with ImmunoSEQ Analyzer and ImmunoSEQ Data Assistant, and V, D and J gene assignments followed IMGT definitions. Clonality, with values ranging from 0 to 1, was calculated as one minus the normalized Shannon entropy of productive rearrangement frequencies. Only overrepresented clonotypes making up at least 0.05% of the repertoire of each patient were included in the public clonotype analysis. Approximately 13 age-matched healthy donor repertoires from immuneACCESS served as clonality controls. In its TCRdb copy, this immuneACCESS table keeps in-frame sequences only and misses some clones. Where compared with another copy, unresolved V genes explain less than half of these, and the others have no known cause. D and trimming come from the DNA, and the V and J calls and clone size come from that table. The sample profile shows roughly 250,000 clones; less than 75% of them were found once. Roughly 15% of the sample is held by the ten biggest clonotypes.

Sample time point, as interpreted from the label and publication: approximately 2 years on ibrutinib. For TCR beta library preparation, 1.5 to 2.5 micrograms of genomic DNA was extracted from cryopreserved PBMCs. Longitudinal blood samples from CLL patients receiving ibrutinib monotherapy were subjected to high-throughput TCR beta sequencing. The patients were enrolled in a single-center, open-label phase 2 trial of ibrutinib monotherapy. Source: PBMCs, taken after 24 months of ibrutinib treatment. The TCR originated in a human donor with chronic lymphocytic leukemia.

The CDR3 is CASRETDYGYTF. The DNA sequence is TGTGCCAGCCGGGAGACAGACTATGGCTACACCTTC. The chain joins TRBV2 to TRBJ1-2; perhaps TRBD1 is the D gene, with 5 bases matching. CDR1 SNHLY and CDR2 FYNNEI were looked up in the germline V gene. V sheds 8 bases and J sheds 3 bases, leaving 10 bases between their ends. The CDR3 runs 12 amino acids, cysteine and phenylalanine included. CDR3 DNA only is kept here, 36 bases in frame from base 1.